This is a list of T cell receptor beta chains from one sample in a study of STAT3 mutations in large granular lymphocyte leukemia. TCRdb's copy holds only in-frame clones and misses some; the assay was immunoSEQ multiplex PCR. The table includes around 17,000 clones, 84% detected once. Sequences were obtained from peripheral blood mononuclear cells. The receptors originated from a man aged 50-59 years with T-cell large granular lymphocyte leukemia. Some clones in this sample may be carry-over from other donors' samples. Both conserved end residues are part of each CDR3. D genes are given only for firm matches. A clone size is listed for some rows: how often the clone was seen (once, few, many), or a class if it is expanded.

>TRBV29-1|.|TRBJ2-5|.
TGCAGCGTGTCCGGGGGAGAAGAGACCCAGTACTTC
CSVSGGEETQYF
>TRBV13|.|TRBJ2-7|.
TGTGCCAGCAGCTCTAGCTCCTACGAGCAGTACTTC
CASSSSSYEQYF
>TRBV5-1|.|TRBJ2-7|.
TGCGCCAGCAGCTTGGGGATGGCCTACGAGCAGTACTTC
CASSLGMAYEQYF
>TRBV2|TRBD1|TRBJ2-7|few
TGTGCCAGCAGTACAGGGGGCTGGGGCGAGCAGTACTTC
CASSTGGWGEQYF
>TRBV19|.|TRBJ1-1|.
TGTGCCAGCCATCTGGACGTAGGATTGAACACTGAAGCTTTCTTT
CASHLDVGLNTEAFF
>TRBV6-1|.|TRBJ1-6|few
TGTGCCAGCAGTGGCACCACAGGGATCTCCTATAATTCACCCCTCCACTTT
CASSGTTGISYNSPLHF
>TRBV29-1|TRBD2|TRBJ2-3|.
TGCAGCGTTGACACTAGCGGGGGCCTCACAGATACGCAGTATTTT
CSVDTSGGLTDTQYF
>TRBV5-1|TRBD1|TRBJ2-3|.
TGCGCCAGCAGCAAGGGACAGGGGGCAGATACGCAGTATTTT
CASSKGQGADTQYF
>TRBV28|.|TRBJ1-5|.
TGTGCCAGCACCTCCCTGCGACGGGTTTATCAGCCCCAGCATTTT
CASTSLRRVYQPQHF
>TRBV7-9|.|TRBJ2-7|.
TGTGCCAGCAGCTTAAATCGGTACGAGCAGTACTTC
CASSLNRYEQYF
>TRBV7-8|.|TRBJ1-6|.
TGTGCCAGCAGCTTAGGAGAACCCCTCCACTTT
CASSLGEPLHF
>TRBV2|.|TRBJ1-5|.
TGTGCCAGCACTATTTTGGGCAATCAGCCCCAGCATTTT
CASTILGNQPQHF
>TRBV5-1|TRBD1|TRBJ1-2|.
TGCGCCAGCAGCCCTGGACAGGGTTATTATGGCTACACCTTC
CASSPGQGYYGYTF
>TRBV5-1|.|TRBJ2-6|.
TGCGCCAGCGGGACCTCTGGGGCCAACGTCCTGACTTTC
CASGTSGANVLTF
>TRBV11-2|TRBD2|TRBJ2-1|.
TGTGCCAGCAGCTTAGGACTAGCCGGCTACAATGAGCAGTTCTTC
CASSLGLAGYNEQFF
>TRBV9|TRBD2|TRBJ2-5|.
TGTGCCAGCAGCGCGGGACTAGCGGGGGGGACCCAAGAGACCCAGTACTTC
CASSAGLAGGTQETQYF
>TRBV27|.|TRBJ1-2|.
TGTGCCAGCAGTTCGGGGGTTGCTGGCTACACCTTC
CASSSGVAGYTF
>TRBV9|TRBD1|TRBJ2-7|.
TGTGCCAGCAGCGTAGGGACAGGGGGCGCTCAGCAGTACTTC
CASSVGTGGAQQYF
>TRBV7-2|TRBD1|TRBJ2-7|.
TGTGCCAGCAGCCCCTGGACAGGGAGCTCCTACGAGCAGTACTTC
CASSPWTGSSYEQYF
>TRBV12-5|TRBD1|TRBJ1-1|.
TGTGCTAGTGGTTGGGAGGGACAGGGGGCCACTGAAGCTTTCTTT
CASGWEGQGATEAFF
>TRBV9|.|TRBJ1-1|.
TGTGCCAGCAGCGCCCAGGAAAACCAGAACACTGAAGCTTTCTTT
CASSAQENQNTEAFF
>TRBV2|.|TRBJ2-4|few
TGTGCCAGCAGTGTAGGGGCGCGGAACATTCAGTACTTC
CASSVGARNIQYF
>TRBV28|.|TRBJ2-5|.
TGTGCCAGCAGTTGGGGGCAGTGGAGGGAGACCCAGTACTTC
CASSWGQWRETQYF
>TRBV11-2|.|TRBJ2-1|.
TGTGCCAGCAGCTTAGTTGGCGGCTTCAATGAGCAGTTCTTC
CASSLVGGFNEQFF
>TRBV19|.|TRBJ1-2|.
TGTGCCAGTAGTATGGGGTTAAGAGTTTCTACCGGTGGCTACACCTTC
CASSMGLRVSTGGYTF
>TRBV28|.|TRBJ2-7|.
TGTGCCAGCAGTGATCTCAATCGGGCCACGGCAGGTGGAGAGCAGTACTTC
CASSDLNRATAGGEQYF
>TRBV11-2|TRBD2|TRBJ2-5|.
TGTGCCAGCAGCCGTGGGACTAGCGGGGGGGCCTTAGAGACCCAGTACTTC
CASSRGTSGGALETQYF
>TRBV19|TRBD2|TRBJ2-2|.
TGTGCCAGCGGGGGGGCAGGCACCGGGGAGCTGTTTTTT
CASGGAGTGELFF
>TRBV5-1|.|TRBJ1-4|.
TGCGCCAGCAGCCGGGTCTCGGCAGCCGCTAATGAAAAACTGTTTTTT
CASSRVSAAANEKLFF
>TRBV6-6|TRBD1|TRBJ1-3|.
TGTGCCAGCAGTCGACAGGGAGAGGACACCATATATTTT
CASSRQGEDTIYF
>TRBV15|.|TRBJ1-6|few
TGTGCCACCAGAACAACAAAGGACGGAACTTTTGGCGGTTCACCCCTCCACTTT
CATRTTKDGTFGGSPLHF
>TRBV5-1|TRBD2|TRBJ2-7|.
TGCGCCAGCAGCTTGACGACTAGCCTAAGCTCCTACGAGCAGTACTTC
CASSLTTSLSSYEQYF
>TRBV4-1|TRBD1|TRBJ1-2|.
TGCGCCAGCAGCCAGGGGGGACAGGGCAACTATGGCTACACCTTC
CASSQGGQGNYGYTF
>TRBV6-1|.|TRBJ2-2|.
TGTGCCAGCAGTGAAGAGGGTGGCGTGGGGGAGCTGTTTTTT
CASSEEGGVGELFF
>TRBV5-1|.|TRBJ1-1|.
TGCGCCAGCAGCCCGAACCTACAGGGAGGAACTGAAGCTTTCTTT
CASSPNLQGGTEAFF
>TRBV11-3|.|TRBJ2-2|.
TGTGCCAGCAGCTTAGAATCGACGGGAACGAACACCGGGGAGCTGTTTTTT
CASSLESTGTNTGELFF
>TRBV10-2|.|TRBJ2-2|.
TGCGCCAGCAGTGAACAAGGTGGCACCGGGGAGCTGTTTTTT
CASSEQGGTGELFF
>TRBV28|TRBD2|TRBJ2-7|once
TGTGCCAGTAGAATGAGCGGGACTAGCTCCGAGCAGTACTTC
CASRMSGTSSEQYF
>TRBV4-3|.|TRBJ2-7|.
TGCGCCAGCAGCCAAGAAGGGGCTAAAAGGTACGAGCAGTACTTC
CASSQEGAKRYEQYF
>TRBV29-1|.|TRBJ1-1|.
TGCAGCGTTGACGGCGTAGTGAACACTGAAGCTTTCTTT
CSVDGVVNTEAFF
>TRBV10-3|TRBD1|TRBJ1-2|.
TGTGCCATCAGTCAGACAGGGTACTATGGCTACACCTTC
CAISQTGYYGYTF
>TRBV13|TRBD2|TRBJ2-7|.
TGTGCCAGCAGCGCCAGCGGGGTTCATGGCCACGAGCAGTACTTC
CASSASGVHGHEQYF
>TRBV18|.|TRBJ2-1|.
TGTGCCAGCTCACCACCGTCAGTCGCTGCCAGCTCCTACAATGAGCAGTTCTTC
CASSPPSVAASSYNEQFF
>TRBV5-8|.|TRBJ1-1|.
TGTGCCAGCAGCTTGAGGCGGGGGAACACTGAAGCTTTCTTT
CASSLRRGNTEAFF
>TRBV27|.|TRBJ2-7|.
TGTGCCAGCACGCGCAGGGCAGGGGACTACGAGCAGTACTTC
CASTRRAGDYEQYF